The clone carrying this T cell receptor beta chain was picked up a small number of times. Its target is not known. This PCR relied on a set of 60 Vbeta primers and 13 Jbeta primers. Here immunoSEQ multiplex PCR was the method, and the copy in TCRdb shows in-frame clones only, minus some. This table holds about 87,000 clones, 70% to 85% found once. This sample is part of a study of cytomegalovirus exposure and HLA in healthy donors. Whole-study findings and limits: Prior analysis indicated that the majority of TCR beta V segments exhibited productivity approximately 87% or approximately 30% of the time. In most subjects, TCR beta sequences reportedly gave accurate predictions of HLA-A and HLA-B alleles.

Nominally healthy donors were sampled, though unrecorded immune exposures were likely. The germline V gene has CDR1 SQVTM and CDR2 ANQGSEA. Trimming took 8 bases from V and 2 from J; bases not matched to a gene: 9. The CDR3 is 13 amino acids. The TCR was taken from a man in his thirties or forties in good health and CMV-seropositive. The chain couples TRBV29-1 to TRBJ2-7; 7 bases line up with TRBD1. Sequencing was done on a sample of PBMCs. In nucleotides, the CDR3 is TGCAGCATTCAACCCGGGACAGCCTACGAGCAGTACTTC. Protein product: CSIQPGTAYEQYF.